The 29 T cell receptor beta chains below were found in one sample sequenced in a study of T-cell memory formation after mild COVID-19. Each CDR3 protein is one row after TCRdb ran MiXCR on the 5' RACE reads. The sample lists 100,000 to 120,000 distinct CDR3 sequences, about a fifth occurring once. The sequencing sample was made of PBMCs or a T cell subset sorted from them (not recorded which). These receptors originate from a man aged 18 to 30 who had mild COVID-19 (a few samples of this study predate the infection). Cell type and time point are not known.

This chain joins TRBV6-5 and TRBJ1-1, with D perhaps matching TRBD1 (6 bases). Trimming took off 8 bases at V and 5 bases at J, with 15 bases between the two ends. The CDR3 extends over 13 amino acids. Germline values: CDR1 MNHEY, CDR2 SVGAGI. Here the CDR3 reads CASAQGSKTEAFF. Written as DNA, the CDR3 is TGTGCCAGCGCTCAGGGGTCGAAAACTGAAGCTTTCTTT.

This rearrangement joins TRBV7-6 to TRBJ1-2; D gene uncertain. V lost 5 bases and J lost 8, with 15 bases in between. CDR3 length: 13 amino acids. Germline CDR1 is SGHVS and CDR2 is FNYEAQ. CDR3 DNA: TGTGCCAGCAGCCCAATTAGAGACCCGGGCTACACCTTC. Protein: CASSPIRDPGYTF. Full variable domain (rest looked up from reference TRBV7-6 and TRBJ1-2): GAGVSQSPRYKVTKRGQDVALRCDPISGHVSLYWYRQALGQGPEFLTYFNYEAQQDKSGLPNDRFSAERPEGSISTLTIQRTEQRDSAMYRCASSPIRDPGYTFGSGTRLTVV.

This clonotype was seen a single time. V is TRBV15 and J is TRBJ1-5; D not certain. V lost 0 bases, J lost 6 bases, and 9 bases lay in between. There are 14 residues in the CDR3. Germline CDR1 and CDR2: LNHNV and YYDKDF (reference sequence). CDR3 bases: TGTGCCACCAGCAGAGATATGTCCGGTCAGCCCCAGCATTTT. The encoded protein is CATSRDMSGQPQHF.

The CDR3 DNA reads as TGTGCCAGCAGTTCCCCGGAAGCTGAGGCTGAAGCTTTCTTT. Translated: CASSSPEAEAEAFF. This chain joins TRBV6-2 or TRBV6-3 and TRBJ1-1; D gene uncertain. CDR1 is MNHEY, CDR2 SVGEGT, per germline. The CDR3 sequence is 14 residues long. The V gene lost 4 bases and the J gene lost 6 bases, with 15 bases spanning the gap.

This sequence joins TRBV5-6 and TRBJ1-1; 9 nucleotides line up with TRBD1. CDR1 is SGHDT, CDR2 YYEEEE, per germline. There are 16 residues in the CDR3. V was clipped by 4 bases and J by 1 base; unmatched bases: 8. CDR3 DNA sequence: TGTGCCAGCAGCCTCACCCACAGGGGGCCGAACACTGAAGCTTTCTTT. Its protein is CASSLTHRGPNTEAFF.

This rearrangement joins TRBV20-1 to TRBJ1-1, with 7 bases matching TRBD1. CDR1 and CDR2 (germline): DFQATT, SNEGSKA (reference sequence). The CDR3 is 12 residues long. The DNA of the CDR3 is TGCGGACAGGTGGGGGCTAACACTGAAGCTTTCTTT. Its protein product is CGQVGANTEAFF.

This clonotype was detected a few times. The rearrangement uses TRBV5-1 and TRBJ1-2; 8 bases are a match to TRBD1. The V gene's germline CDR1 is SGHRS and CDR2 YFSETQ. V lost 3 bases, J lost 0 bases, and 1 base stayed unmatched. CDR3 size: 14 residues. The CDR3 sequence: CASSWTGSNYGYTF. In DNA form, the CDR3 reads TGCGCCAGCAGCTGGACAGGGTCTAACTATGGCTACACCTTC.

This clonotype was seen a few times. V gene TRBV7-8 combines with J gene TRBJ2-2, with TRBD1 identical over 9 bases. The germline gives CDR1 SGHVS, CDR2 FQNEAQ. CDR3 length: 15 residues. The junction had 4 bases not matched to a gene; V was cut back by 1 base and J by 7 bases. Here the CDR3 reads CASSLETGGNGELFF. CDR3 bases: TGTGCCAGCAGCTTAGAGACAGGGGGAAACGGGGAGCTGTTTTTT.

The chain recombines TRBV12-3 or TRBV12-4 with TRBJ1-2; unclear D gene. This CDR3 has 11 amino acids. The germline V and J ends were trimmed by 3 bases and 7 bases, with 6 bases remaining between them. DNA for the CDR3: TGTGCCAGCAGTTTCACGCGTGGCTACACCTTC. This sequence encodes CASSFTRGYTF.

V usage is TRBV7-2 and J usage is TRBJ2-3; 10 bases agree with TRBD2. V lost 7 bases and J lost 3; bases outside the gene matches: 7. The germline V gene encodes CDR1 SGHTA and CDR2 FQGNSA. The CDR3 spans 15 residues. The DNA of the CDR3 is TGTGCCAGCATCCGACTAGCGGGCCCTACAGATACGCAGTATTTT. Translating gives CASIRLAGPTDTQYF. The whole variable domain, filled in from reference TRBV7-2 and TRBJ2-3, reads GAGVSQSPSNKVTEKGKDVELRCDPISGHTALYWYRQSLGQGLEFLIYFQGNSAPDKSGLPSDRFSAERTGGSVSTLTIQRTQQEDSAVYLCASIRLAGPTDTQYFGPGTRLTVL.

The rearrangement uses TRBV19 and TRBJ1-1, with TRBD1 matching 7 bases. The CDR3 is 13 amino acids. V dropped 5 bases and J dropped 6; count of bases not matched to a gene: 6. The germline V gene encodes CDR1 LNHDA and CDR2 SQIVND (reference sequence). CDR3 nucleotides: TGTGCCAGTAGTTTGGGGGACAGTTCTGAAGCTTTCTTT. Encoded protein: CASSLGDSSEAFF.

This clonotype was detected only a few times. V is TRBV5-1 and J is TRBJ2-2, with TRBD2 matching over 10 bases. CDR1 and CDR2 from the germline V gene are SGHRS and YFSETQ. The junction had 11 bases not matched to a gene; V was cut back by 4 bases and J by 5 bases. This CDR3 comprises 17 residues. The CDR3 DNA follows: TGCGCCAGCAGCATCCCTAGCGGGGGCCCCCAGACCGGGGAGCTGTTTTTT. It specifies CASSIPSGGPQTGELFF.

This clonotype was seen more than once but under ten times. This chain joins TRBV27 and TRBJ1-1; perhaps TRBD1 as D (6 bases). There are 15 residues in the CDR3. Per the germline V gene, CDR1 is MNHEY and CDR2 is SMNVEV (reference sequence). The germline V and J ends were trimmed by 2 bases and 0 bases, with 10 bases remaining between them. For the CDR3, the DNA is TGTGCCAGCAGTTTAACCGGACAGATGAACACTGAAGCTTTCTTT. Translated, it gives CASSLTGQMNTEAFF.

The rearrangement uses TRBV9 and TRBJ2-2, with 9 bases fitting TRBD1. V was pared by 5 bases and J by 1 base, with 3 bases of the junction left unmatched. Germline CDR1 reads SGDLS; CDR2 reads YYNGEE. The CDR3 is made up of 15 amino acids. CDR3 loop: CASSDRGRNTGELFF. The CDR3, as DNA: TGTGCCAGCAGTGACAGGGGGAGGAACACCGGGGAGCTGTTTTTT.

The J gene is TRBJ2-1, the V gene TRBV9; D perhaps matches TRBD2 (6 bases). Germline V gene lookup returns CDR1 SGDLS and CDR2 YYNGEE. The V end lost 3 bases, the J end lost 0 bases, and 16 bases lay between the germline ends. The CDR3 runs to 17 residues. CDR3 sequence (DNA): TGTGCCAGCAGCGCCTCGACGGGGGATAGCTCCTACAATGAGCAGTTCTTC. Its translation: CASSASTGDSSYNEQFF.

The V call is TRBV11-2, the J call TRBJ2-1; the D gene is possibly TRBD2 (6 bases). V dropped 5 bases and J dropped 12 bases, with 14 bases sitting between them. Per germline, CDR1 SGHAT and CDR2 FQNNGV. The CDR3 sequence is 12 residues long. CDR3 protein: CASSPSAVGQFF. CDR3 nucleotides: TGTGCCAGCAGCCCTAGCGCCGTGGGGCAGTTCTTC.

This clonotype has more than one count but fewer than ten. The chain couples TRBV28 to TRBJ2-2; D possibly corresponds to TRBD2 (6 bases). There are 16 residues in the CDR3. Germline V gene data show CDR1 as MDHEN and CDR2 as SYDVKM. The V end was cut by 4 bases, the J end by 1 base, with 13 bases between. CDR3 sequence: CASSSRSGLNTGELFF. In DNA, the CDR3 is TGTGCCAGCAGTTCTAGAAGCGGGTTGAACACCGGGGAGCTGTTTTTT.

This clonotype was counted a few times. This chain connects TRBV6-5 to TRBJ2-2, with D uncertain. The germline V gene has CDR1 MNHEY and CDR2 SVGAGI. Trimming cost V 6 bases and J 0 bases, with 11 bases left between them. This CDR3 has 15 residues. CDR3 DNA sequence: TGTGCCAGCAGCCCTGGGCTGGCGAACACCGGGGAGCTGTTTTTT. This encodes CASSPGLANTGELFF.

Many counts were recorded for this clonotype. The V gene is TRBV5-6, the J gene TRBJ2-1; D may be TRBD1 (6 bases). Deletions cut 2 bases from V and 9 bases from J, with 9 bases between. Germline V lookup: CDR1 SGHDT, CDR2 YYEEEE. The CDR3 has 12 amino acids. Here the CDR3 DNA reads TGTGCCAGCAGCTTAAGCAGGGGTGAGCAGTTCTTC. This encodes CASSLSRGEQFF. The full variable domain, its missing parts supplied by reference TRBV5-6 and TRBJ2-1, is DAGVTQSPTHLIKTRGQQVTLRCSPKSGHDTVSWYQQALGQGPQFIFQYYEEEERQRGNFPDRFSGHQFPNYSSELNVNALLLGDSALYLCASSLSRGEQFFGPGTRLTVL.

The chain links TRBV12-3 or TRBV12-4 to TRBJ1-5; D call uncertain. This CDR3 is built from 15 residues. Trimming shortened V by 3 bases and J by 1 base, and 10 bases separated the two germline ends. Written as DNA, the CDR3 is TGTGCCAGCAGTTTGGGTAGGGCGAGCAATCAGCCCCAGCATTTT. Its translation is CASSLGRASNQPQHF.

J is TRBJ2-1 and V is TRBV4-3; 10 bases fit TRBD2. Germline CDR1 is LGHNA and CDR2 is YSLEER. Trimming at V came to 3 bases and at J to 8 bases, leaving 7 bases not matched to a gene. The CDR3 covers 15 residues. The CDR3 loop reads CASSHGTSADDEQFF. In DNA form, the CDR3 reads TGCGCCAGCAGCCATGGGACTAGCGCTGACGATGAGCAGTTCTTC.

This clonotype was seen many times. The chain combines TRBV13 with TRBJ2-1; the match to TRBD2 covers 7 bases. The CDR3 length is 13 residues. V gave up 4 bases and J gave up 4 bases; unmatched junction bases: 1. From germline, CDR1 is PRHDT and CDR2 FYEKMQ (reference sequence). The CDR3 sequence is CASSSGGYNEQFF. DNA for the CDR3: TGTGCCAGCAGCTCGGGGGGTTACAATGAGCAGTTCTTC.

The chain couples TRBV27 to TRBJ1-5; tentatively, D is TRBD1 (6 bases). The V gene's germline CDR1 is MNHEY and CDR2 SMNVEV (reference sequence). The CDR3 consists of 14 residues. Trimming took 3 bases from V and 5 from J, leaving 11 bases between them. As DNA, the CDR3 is TGTGCCAGCAGTTTCCCAGGGGCCGATCAGCCCCAGCATTTT. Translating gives CASSFPGADQPQHF.

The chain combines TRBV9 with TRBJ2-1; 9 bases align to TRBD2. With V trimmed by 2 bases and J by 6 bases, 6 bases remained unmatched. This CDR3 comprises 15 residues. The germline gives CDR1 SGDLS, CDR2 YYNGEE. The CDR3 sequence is CASSVGAGGFNEQFF. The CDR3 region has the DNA TGTGCCAGCAGCGTCGGAGCGGGGGGCTTCAATGAGCAGTTCTTC.

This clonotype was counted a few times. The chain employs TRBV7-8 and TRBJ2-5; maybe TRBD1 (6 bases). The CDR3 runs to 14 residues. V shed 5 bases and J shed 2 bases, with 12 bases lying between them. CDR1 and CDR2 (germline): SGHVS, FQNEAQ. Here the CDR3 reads CASSPRQEQETQYF. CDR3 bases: TGTGCCAGCAGCCCTCGACAGGAGCAAGAGACCCAGTACTTC. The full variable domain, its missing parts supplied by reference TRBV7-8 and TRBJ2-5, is GAGVSQSPRYKVAKRGQDVALRCDPISGHVSLFWYQQALGQGPEFLTYFQNEAQLDKSGLPSDRFFAERPEGSVSTLKIQRTQQEDSAVYLCASSPRQEQETQYFGPGTRLLVL.

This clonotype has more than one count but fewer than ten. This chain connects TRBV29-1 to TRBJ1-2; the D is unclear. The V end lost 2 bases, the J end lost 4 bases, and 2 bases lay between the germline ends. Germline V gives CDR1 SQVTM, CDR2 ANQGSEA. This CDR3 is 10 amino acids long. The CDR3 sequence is CSVETYGYTF. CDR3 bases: TGCAGCGTTGAAACCTATGGCTACACCTTC.

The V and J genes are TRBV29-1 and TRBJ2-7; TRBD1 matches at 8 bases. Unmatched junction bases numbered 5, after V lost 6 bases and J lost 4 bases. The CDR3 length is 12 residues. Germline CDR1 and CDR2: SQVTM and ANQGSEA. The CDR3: CSVARGQYEQYF. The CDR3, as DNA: TGCAGCGTAGCCAGGGGGCAGTACGAGCAGTACTTC.

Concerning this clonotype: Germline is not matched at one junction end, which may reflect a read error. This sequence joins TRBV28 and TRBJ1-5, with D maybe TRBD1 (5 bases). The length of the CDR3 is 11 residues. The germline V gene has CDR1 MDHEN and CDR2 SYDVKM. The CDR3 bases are TGTGCCAGCAGTAAGGCGGCGCGAGGGGAATTT. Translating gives CASSKAARGEF.

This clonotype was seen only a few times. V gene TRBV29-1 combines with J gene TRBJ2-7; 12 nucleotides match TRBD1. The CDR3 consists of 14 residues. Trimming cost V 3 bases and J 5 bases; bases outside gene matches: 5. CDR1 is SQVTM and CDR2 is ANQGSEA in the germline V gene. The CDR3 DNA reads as TGCAGCGTTGACTGGGGACAGGGGGCGGACGAGCAGTACTTC. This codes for CSVDWGQGADEQYF.